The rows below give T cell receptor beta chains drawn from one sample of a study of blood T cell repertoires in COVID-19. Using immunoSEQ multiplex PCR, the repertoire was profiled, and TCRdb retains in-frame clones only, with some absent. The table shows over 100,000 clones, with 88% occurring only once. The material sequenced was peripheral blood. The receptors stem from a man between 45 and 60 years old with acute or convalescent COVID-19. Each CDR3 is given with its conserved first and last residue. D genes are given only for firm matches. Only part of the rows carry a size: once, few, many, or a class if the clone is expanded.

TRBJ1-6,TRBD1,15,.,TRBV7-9,TGTGCCAGCAGCTTAGATGACAGGGGGCTTTCACCCCTCCACTTT,CASSLDDRGLSPLHF
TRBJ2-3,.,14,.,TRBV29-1,TGCAGCGTGGTTATTGGGCAAGTCGGCGATACGCAGTATTTT,CSVVIGQVGDTQYF
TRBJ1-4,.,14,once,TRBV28,TGTGCCAGCAGCTCCCCCCAGGGTGGTGAAAAACTGTTTTTT,CASSSPQGGEKLFF
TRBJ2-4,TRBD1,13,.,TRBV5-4,TGTGCCAGCAGCACGGGACAGCAAAACATTCAGTACTTC,CASSTGQQNIQYF
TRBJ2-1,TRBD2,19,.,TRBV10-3,TGTGCCATCGCCTCCCTTTACGGGACTAGCGGGAGGGCTCAAAATGAGCAGTTCTTC,CAIASLYGTSGRAQNEQFF
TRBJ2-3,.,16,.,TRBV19,TGTGCCAGTAGTCCCAAAGGGGCCCTTAGCACAGATACGCAGTATTTT,CASSPKGALSTDTQYF
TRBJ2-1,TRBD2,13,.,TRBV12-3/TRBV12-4,TGTGCCAGCAGGCGGGACTATGGCGGTGAGCAGTTCTTC,CASRRDYGGEQFF
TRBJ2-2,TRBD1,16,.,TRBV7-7,TGTGCTAGCAGCTTACTCCCGACAGGGATGATCGGGGAGCTGTTTTTT,CASSLLPTGMIGELFF
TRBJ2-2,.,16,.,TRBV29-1,TGCAGCGTTGGTGGCAGTACCTCCTCGAACACCGGGGAGCTGTTTTTT,CSVGGSTSSNTGELFF
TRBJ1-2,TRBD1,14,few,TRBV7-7,TGTGCTAGCAGCTTAGACAGGGGACGGAGAGGCTACACCTTC,CASSLDRGRRGYTF
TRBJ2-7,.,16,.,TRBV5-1,TGCGCCAGCAGCCTTAACCTCAGGGATGGTACATACGAGCAGTACTTC,CASSLNLRDGTYEQYF
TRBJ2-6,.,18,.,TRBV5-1,TGCGCCAGCAGCCCCATCCAGGGAAGTAGTCCTGGGGCCAACGTCCTGACTTTC,CASSPIQGSSPGANVLTF
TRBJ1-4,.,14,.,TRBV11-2,TGTGCCAGCAGCTTAGTTGGGGCCAATGAAAAACTGTTTTTT,CASSLVGANEKLFF
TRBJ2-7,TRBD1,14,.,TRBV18,TGTGCCAGCTCACCACGGGACAGGGGGCACGAGCAGTACTTC,CASSPRDRGHEQYF
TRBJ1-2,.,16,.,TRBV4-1,TGCGCCAGCAGCCTTCACCTGACACAAACTAACTATGGCTACACCTTC,CASSLHLTQTNYGYTF
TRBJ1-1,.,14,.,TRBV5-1,TGCGCCAGCAGCCCACAGGGTAGTGAAACTGAAGCTTTCTTT,CASSPQGSETEAFF
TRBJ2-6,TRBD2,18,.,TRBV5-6,TGTGCCAGCAGCTTGAGGGAGGGAACTTTCTCTGGGGCCAACGTCCTGACTTTC,CASSLREGTFSGANVLTF
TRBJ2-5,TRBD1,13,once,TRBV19,TGTGCCAGTAGTCTCACACAGGGGGAGACCCAGTACTTC,CASSLTQGETQYF
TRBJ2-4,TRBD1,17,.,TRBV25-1,TGTGCCAGCAGTGAAGGGCGACAGGGAGTAGCCAAAAACATTCAGTACTTC,CASSEGRQGVAKNIQYF
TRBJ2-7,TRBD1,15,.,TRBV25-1,TGTGCCAGCAGTGTGAGACAGGGGGCGGGTTACGAGCAGTACTTC,CASSVRQGAGYEQYF
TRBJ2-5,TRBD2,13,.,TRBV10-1,TGCGCCAGCAGTGCGACTAGCGATGGGACCCAGTACTTC,CASSATSDGTQYF
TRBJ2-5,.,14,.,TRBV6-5,TGTGCCAGCAGCTATAGCGAGGCCCAAGAGACCCAGTACTTC,CASSYSEAQETQYF
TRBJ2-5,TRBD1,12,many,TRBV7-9,TGTGCCAGCAGTTACAGGGGAGAGACCCAGTACTTC,CASSYRGETQYF
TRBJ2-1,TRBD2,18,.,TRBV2,TGTGCCAGCAGTGATTTCTCTGGTCTAGCGGGCTCCTACAATGAGCAGTTCTTC,CASSDFSGLAGSYNEQFF
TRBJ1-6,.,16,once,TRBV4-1,TGCGCCAGCAGCCAAAGCGTTGTGACGCGGAATTCACCCCTCCACTTT,CASSQSVVTRNSPLHF
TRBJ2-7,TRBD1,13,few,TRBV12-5,TGTGCTAGTGCCCAGGGGGTCGTAAACGAGCAGTACTTC,CASAQGVVNEQYF
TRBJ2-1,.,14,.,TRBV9,TGTGCCAGCAGCGTAATCGGGAACCACAATGAGCAGTTCTTC,CASSVIGNHNEQFF
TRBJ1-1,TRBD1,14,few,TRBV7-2,TGTGCCAGCAGCTTCACGGGACAGGGGACTGAAGCTTTCTTT,CASSFTGQGTEAFF
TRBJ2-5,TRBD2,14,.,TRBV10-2,TGCGCCAGCAGTGATGCGGGAGTAGGAGAGACCCAGTACTTC,CASSDAGVGETQYF
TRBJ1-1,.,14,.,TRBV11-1,TGTGCCAGCAGCTTATCGGGGGTGGGCACTGAAGCTTTCTTT,CASSLSGVGTEAFF
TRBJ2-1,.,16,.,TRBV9,TGTGCCAGCAGCGTAGGTTCTGGGCCCCCAGGATTTGAGCAGTTCTTC,CASSVGSGPPGFEQFF
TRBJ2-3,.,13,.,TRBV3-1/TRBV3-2,TGTGCCAGCAGCCAAGGCACATCAGATACGCAGTATTTT,CASSQGTSDTQYF
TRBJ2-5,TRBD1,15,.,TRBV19,TGTGCCAGTAGTGACAGGGGGTCCGGCCAAGAGACCCAGTACTTC,CASSDRGSGQETQYF
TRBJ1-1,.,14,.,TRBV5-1,TGCGCCAGCAGTCCCCTCGGCGCGGACACTGAAGCTTTCTTT,CASSPLGADTEAFF
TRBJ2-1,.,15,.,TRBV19,TGTGCCAGTAGTATGTCTGGGCCTATCAACAATGAGCAGTTCTTC,CASSMSGPINNEQFF